Listed below are T cell receptor beta chains from one sample, sequenced in a study of blood T cell repertoires in COVID-19. TCRdb keeps only in-frame clones here, not all; method: immunoSEQ multiplex PCR. The table has about 120,000 clones, approximately 85% seen once. The sample consisted of peripheral blood. All receptors come from a human donor in a cohort sampled during active COVID-19. Both conserved end residues are trimmed from each CDR3.

V	CDR3
TRBV2	ASRTGTSGFDEQF
TRBV5-1	ASSLGSAGEKTQY
TRBV6-5	ASSRPGSGQPQH
TRBV20-1	SASAPLVTIVEQF
TRBV5-1	ASSPQIRNTEAF
TRBV3-1/TRBV3-2	ASRTSGGSSTDTQY
TRBV29-1	SAEPPVDTQY
TRBV12-3/TRBV12-4	ASSLAGDQPQH
TRBV9	ASSEDRDFATEAF
TRBV5-5	ASSLETPDTQY
TRBV7-9	ASSWASGGGNEQF
TRBV7-9	ASRSGTGNEKLF
TRBV5-1	ASSLVNRENTEAF
TRBV27	ASSLAGGLQQETQY
TRBV27	ASSPGDHGYT
TRBV6-5	ASSYGDTRASDTQY
TRBV4-1	ASSQGLLNTEAF
TRBV18	ASSPSPGTGGSSYEQY
TRBV2	ANSGTSGGAPDTQY
TRBV28	ASSLFSGGAYNEQF
TRBV6-5	ASTKTGDSPLH
TRBV10-2	ASSPGSGAF
TRBV21-1	APPGDRGNQPQH
TRBV6-5	ASRRGHSTEAF
TRBV19	ASTAQGAAGEQY